Listed below are T cell receptor beta chains from one sample, sequenced in a study of vaccination and CD4 T cells after COVID-19. TCRdb analysed the PCR reads with MiXCR anew, one entry per CDR3 protein. The sample carries about 20,000 distinct CDR3 sequences, approximately 42% recorded once. No antigen is known for these receptors. Sequencing used CD4+ T cells from blood, cultured in vitro, obtained before SARS-CoV-2 vaccination. Receptor source: a human donor who received a COVID-19 vaccine. Both conserved end residues are part of each CDR3. The order of the fields is J gene, D gene, V gene, clone size, CDR3 DNA, CDR3 protein. A D gene is named only where the DNA matches it firmly. Clone sizes are given selectively: once, few, many, or a class where the clone is expanded.

J gene: TRBJ1-1
D gene: .
V gene: TRBV7-2
clone size: .
CDR3 DNA: TGTGCCAGCAGCTTATATGTCTCCTTCCTCACTGAAGCTTTCTTT
CDR3 protein: CASSLYVSFLTEAFF

J gene: TRBJ1-2
D gene: .
V gene: TRBV2
clone size: .
CDR3 DNA: TGTGCCAGCAGTGACCATTCTGGGAAATCGCGAGGCTACACCTTC
CDR3 protein: CASSDHSGKSRGYTF

J gene: TRBJ2-1
D gene: .
V gene: TRBV7-7
clone size: medium-sized
CDR3 DNA: TGTGCCAGCAGCCGAGGACAGAACAATGAGCAGTTCTTC
CDR3 protein: CASSRGQNNEQFF

J gene: TRBJ2-2
D gene: TRBD1
V gene: TRBV6-1
clone size: .
CDR3 DNA: TGTGCCAGCAGAGGGGGGACAGGGATTCAATTAACCGGGGAGCTGTTTTTT
CDR3 protein: CASRGGTGIQLTGELFF

J gene: TRBJ2-3
D gene: .
V gene: TRBV10-3
clone size: .
CDR3 DNA: TGTGCCATCAGTGAGGTCCCTTACTCCGGGACCGGGAAAGCGACGCAGTATTTT
CDR3 protein: CAISEVPYSGTGKATQYF

J gene: TRBJ2-3
D gene: TRBD2
V gene: TRBV5-1
clone size: .
CDR3 DNA: TGCGCCAGCAAGAGCGGGGGCGGGGATACGCAGTATTTT
CDR3 protein: CASKSGGGDTQYF

J gene: TRBJ1-3
D gene: .
V gene: TRBV7-6
clone size: .
CDR3 DNA: TGTGCCAGCAGCTCATCGACGGGGGTTCGGTCCCTATATTTT
CDR3 protein: CASSSSTGVRSLYF

J gene: TRBJ1-2
D gene: TRBD1
V gene: TRBV6-1
clone size: .
CDR3 DNA: TGTGCCAGCACTGGACAGGGGGCGTACTATAGCTACACCTTC
CDR3 protein: CASTGQGAYYSYTF

J gene: TRBJ1-6
D gene: .
V gene: TRBV15
clone size: .
CDR3 DNA: TGTGCCACCAGCAGATCCACCTTGTTGGGCTCACCCCTCCACTTT
CDR3 protein: CATSRSTLLGSPLHF

J gene: TRBJ1-1
D gene: TRBD1
V gene: TRBV7-6
clone size: .
CDR3 DNA: TGTGCCAGCAGCCCACAGGGGAGGAACACTGAAGCTTTCTTT
CDR3 protein: CASSPQGRNTEAFF

J gene: TRBJ2-7
D gene: TRBD1
V gene: TRBV6-1
clone size: few
CDR3 DNA: TGTGCCAGCAGCCTACTCGCGACAGGGCAGCCCTACGAGCAGTACTTC
CDR3 protein: CASSLLATGQPYEQYF

J gene: TRBJ2-7
D gene: .
V gene: TRBV30
clone size: .
CDR3 DNA: TGTGCCTGGAATCGTCCAGAAGACAGCTCCTACGAGCAGTACTTC
CDR3 protein: CAWNRPEDSSYEQYF

J gene: TRBJ2-7
D gene: TRBD2
V gene: TRBV20-1
clone size: .
CDR3 DNA: TGCAGTGCTAGAGGGGGGAGCGGGGGTCCCTACGAGCAGTACTTC
CDR3 protein: CSARGGSGGPYEQYF

J gene: TRBJ1-6
D gene: .
V gene: TRBV5-1
clone size: .
CDR3 DNA: TGCGCCAGCAGCTTTTCCAGGCCAATTCCACCCCTCCACTTT
CDR3 protein: CASSFSRPIPPLHF

J gene: TRBJ1-2
D gene: .
V gene: TRBV10-1
clone size: few
CDR3 DNA: TGCGCCAGCAGTGAGACACTGAACTATGGCTACACCTTC
CDR3 protein: CASSETLNYGYTF

J gene: TRBJ1-2
D gene: .
V gene: TRBV10-1
clone size: few
CDR3 DNA: TGCGCCAGCAGCCACGGTTCTAACTATGGCTACACCTTC
CDR3 protein: CASSHGSNYGYTF

J gene: TRBJ2-2
D gene: .
V gene: TRBV19
clone size: .
CDR3 DNA: TGTGCCAGTAGTATAGCCCCTAGGGCGAGCACCGGGGAGCTGTTTTTT
CDR3 protein: CASSIAPRASTGELFF

J gene: TRBJ1-6
D gene: .
V gene: TRBV12-5
clone size: .
CDR3 DNA: TGTGCTAGTGGTCCCCCGGGGGGCGCTAATTCACCCCTCCACTTT
CDR3 protein: CASGPPGGANSPLHF

J gene: TRBJ2-7
D gene: TRBD2
V gene: TRBV20-1
clone size: .
CDR3 DNA: TGCAGTGCTAGAGCGGCTAGCGGGGGTCCCGCCTACGAGCAGTACTTC
CDR3 protein: CSARAASGGPAYEQYF

J gene: TRBJ2-2
D gene: .
V gene: TRBV2
clone size: .
CDR3 DNA: TGTGCCAGACTAGTCCCGAACACCGGGGAGCTGTTTTTT
CDR3 protein: CARLVPNTGELFF

J gene: TRBJ1-2
D gene: TRBD1
V gene: TRBV15
clone size: few
CDR3 DNA: TGTGCCACCAGCATAGGACAGGGGAGCGCAGGCTATGGCTACACCTTC
CDR3 protein: CATSIGQGSAGYGYTF

J gene: TRBJ2-2
D gene: TRBD2
V gene: TRBV20-1
clone size: .
CDR3 DNA: TGCAGTGCTAGAGGAGGCGGGGGGAACACCGGGGAGCTGTTTTTT
CDR3 protein: CSARGGGGNTGELFF

J gene: TRBJ2-7
D gene: TRBD2
V gene: TRBV11-2
clone size: .
CDR3 DNA: TGTGCCAGCAGAGCGGGGGCCTCCAGCTCCTACGAGCAGTACTTC
CDR3 protein: CASRAGASSSYEQYF

J gene: TRBJ1-2
D gene: .
V gene: TRBV2
clone size: .
CDR3 DNA: TGTGCCAGTATGCGCCGGGAGGAGGGAGGGAACTATGGCTACACCTTC
CDR3 protein: CASMRREEGGNYGYTF

J gene: TRBJ2-7
D gene: .
V gene: TRBV20-1
clone size: few
CDR3 DNA: TGCAGTGCTAGCGGGGGCTACGAGCAGTACTTC
CDR3 protein: CSASGGYEQYF

J gene: TRBJ1-2
D gene: TRBD1
V gene: TRBV25-1
clone size: .
CDR3 DNA: TGTGCCACCACGGACAGGGCAATAAGTTACACCTTC
CDR3 protein: CATTDRAISYTF

J gene: TRBJ2-7
D gene: TRBD1
V gene: TRBV19
clone size: .
CDR3 DNA: TGTGCCAGTAGTAAACAGGGGGCTCCCCACGAGCAGTACTTC
CDR3 protein: CASSKQGAPHEQYF

J gene: TRBJ2-1
D gene: TRBD1
V gene: TRBV24-1
clone size: .
CDR3 DNA: TGTGCCACCAGTCTGACAGGGGGCGTCAACAATGAGCAGTTCTTC
CDR3 protein: CATSLTGGVNNEQFF

J gene: TRBJ2-5
D gene: TRBD2
V gene: TRBV20-1
clone size: few
CDR3 DNA: TGCAGTGCTTATAGCGGGGGGTTTGTTGAGACCCAGTACTTC
CDR3 protein: CSAYSGGFVETQYF

J gene: TRBJ2-1
D gene: .
V gene: TRBV20-1
clone size: .
CDR3 DNA: TGCAGCGCTCCTTTAACAGGGCTAGCCTACAATGAGCAGTTCTTC
CDR3 protein: CSAPLTGLAYNEQFF

J gene: TRBJ2-3
D gene: .
V gene: TRBV24-1
clone size: few
CDR3 DNA: TGTGCCACCGGATCCCAGGGCGCCACAGATACGCAGTATTTT
CDR3 protein: CATGSQGATDTQYF

J gene: TRBJ1-2
D gene: TRBD1
V gene: TRBV5-6
clone size: .
CDR3 DNA: TGTGCCAGCAGCACACGACCGGGACAGGGTGGCTATGGCTACACCTTC
CDR3 protein: CASSTRPGQGGYGYTF

J gene: TRBJ1-5
D gene: .
V gene: TRBV7-2
clone size: .
CDR3 DNA: TGTGCCAGCAGCTCTACAGTAAGGGAGGATCAGCCCCAGCATTTT
CDR3 protein: CASSSTVREDQPQHF

J gene: TRBJ2-3
D gene: .
V gene: TRBV11-3
clone size: .
CDR3 DNA: TGTGCCAGCAGCTTAGGGGGTTGGCAGCGAGACACAGATACGCAGTATTTT
CDR3 protein: CASSLGGWQRDTDTQYF

J gene: TRBJ2-3
D gene: TRBD1
V gene: TRBV6-1
clone size: few
CDR3 DNA: TGTGCCAGCAGCGACAGGGTTTCGGATACGCAGTATTTT
CDR3 protein: CASSDRVSDTQYF

J gene: TRBJ2-3
D gene: TRBD2
V gene: TRBV20-1
clone size: few
CDR3 DNA: TGCAGTGCCGTCGGGGGGACCACAGATACGCAGTATTTT
CDR3 protein: CSAVGGTTDTQYF

J gene: TRBJ1-2
D gene: .
V gene: TRBV7-2
clone size: .
CDR3 DNA: TGTGCCAGCAGCCCCAGGGTGGACTATGGCTACACCTTC
CDR3 protein: CASSPRVDYGYTF

J gene: TRBJ2-7
D gene: .
V gene: TRBV30
clone size: .
CDR3 DNA: TGTGCCTGGAGTGTAAGCGTAGCAGGCGGCTCCTACGAGCAGTACTTC
CDR3 protein: CAWSVSVAGGSYEQYF

J gene: TRBJ2-1
D gene: TRBD2
V gene: TRBV20-1
clone size: few
CDR3 DNA: TGCAGTGCTAGCGGGGGGGCTAACAATGAGCAGTTCTTC
CDR3 protein: CSASGGANNEQFF

J gene: TRBJ2-7
D gene: TRBD2
V gene: TRBV7-2
clone size: .
CDR3 DNA: TGTGCCAGCAGCCCAGATGGCCTAGCGGGGACCCCCTACGAGCAGTACTTC
CDR3 protein: CASSPDGLAGTPYEQYF

J gene: TRBJ2-2
D gene: .
V gene: TRBV2
clone size: .
CDR3 DNA: TGTACCAGCAGTGCTGTTGGCGGGGAGCTGTTTTTT
CDR3 protein: CTSSAVGGELFF

J gene: TRBJ1-2
D gene: .
V gene: TRBV19
clone size: .
CDR3 DNA: TGTGCCAGCCTCGAGGGGGGTCTAGACTATGGCTACACCTTC
CDR3 protein: CASLEGGLDYGYTF

J gene: TRBJ1-5
D gene: TRBD1
V gene: TRBV24-1
clone size: few
CDR3 DNA: TGTGCCACCAGTGGGACAGGTAATCAGCCCCAGCATTTT
CDR3 protein: CATSGTGNQPQHF

J gene: TRBJ1-1
D gene: TRBD1
V gene: TRBV11-3
clone size: .
CDR3 DNA: TGTGCCAGCAGCTCGAGACGACAGGGAACTGAAGCTTTCTTT
CDR3 protein: CASSSRRQGTEAFF

J gene: TRBJ2-4
D gene: .
V gene: TRBV7-6
clone size: .
CDR3 DNA: TGTGCCAGCAGCTTAGGGTCAGGGAATCAAAACATTCAGTACTTC
CDR3 protein: CASSLGSGNQNIQYF

J gene: TRBJ1-1
D gene: TRBD1
V gene: TRBV7-6
clone size: few
CDR3 DNA: TGTGCCAGCAGCGCCCGGACAGGGAGGACTGAAGCTTTCTTT
CDR3 protein: CASSARTGRTEAFF

J gene: TRBJ1-4
D gene: TRBD1
V gene: TRBV5-5
clone size: .
CDR3 DNA: TGTGCCAGCAGCTATGGACAGGCAAGGCCGGAACTGTTTTTT
CDR3 protein: CASSYGQARPELFF

J gene: TRBJ1-6
D gene: .
V gene: TRBV5-1
clone size: few
CDR3 DNA: TGCGCCAGCAGCTTGAGTAATACCTCACCCCTCCACTTT
CDR3 protein: CASSLSNTSPLHF

J gene: TRBJ1-2
D gene: TRBD1
V gene: TRBV5-1
clone size: .
CDR3 DNA: TGCGCCAGCAGCCAGACAGGGAGCGGTCCCTATGGCTACACCTTC
CDR3 protein: CASSQTGSGPYGYTF

J gene: TRBJ1-2
D gene: .
V gene: TRBV6-5
clone size: .
CDR3 DNA: TGTGCCAGCAGTTACACGCAGGGTTCTGGCTACACCTTC
CDR3 protein: CASSYTQGSGYTF

J gene: TRBJ2-3
D gene: TRBD2
V gene: TRBV6-1
clone size: .
CDR3 DNA: TGTGCCAGCAGTGCCTCTAGCGGGGGGCTCAGAGATACGCAGTATTTT
CDR3 protein: CASSASSGGLRDTQYF

J gene: TRBJ1-2
D gene: TRBD1
V gene: TRBV30
clone size: .
CDR3 DNA: TGTGCCTGCCGGGACAGCAGCTATGGCTACACCTTC
CDR3 protein: CACRDSSYGYTF

J gene: TRBJ1-1
D gene: .
V gene: TRBV20-1
clone size: .
CDR3 DNA: TGCAGTGCTATCGAAGAGGGCTGGCCTAGCACTGAAGCTTTCTTT
CDR3 protein: CSAIEEGWPSTEAFF

J gene: TRBJ1-2
D gene: .
V gene: TRBV20-1
clone size: few
CDR3 DNA: TGCAGTGCTTGGGCCATTAACTATGGCTACACCTTC
CDR3 protein: CSAWAINYGYTF